Sequencing of this T cell receptor (beta chain) was carried out in a study of cytomegalovirus exposure and HLA in healthy donors. Study-level findings and limits: A later analysis appeared to link common viral pathogens to several of the most significant clusters.

With regard to this clone: Its antigen remains unidentified.

V lost 0 bases and J lost 5, with 18 bases in between. Looked up from germline, CDR1 is SGDLS and CDR2 is YYNGEE. This CDR3 comprises 17 residues. Primers for the PCR totalled 60 Vbeta and 13 Jbeta. Libraries were prepared by immunoSEQ multiplex PCR; TCRdb keeps only in-frame clonotypes and omits some of them. In the table there are roughly 120,000 clones, more than 60% of which are singletons. This rearrangement joins TRBV9 to TRBJ2-1; possible D gene TRBD2, 6 bases. This receptor was obtained from a woman aged 35 to 49 in good health and CMV-seronegative. The sample comprised PBMCs. The CDR3 here is CASSVEEAGRGDNEQFF. The CDR3 DNA sequence: TGTGCCAGCAGCGTAGAGGAGGCGGGGCGTGGGGACAATGAGCAGTTCTTC.